The 10 T cell receptor beta chains below come from one sample, sequenced in a study of blood T cell repertoires in COVID-19 (dated by TCRdb to the early 2020s). Libraries were built with the immunoSEQ multiplex PCR assay. This immuneACCESS table, as held by TCRdb, lists in-frame sequences with V and J called but not all clones. Of the missing ones, under half trace to an unresolved V gene in checked studies; the others have no known cause. The sample table shows around 230,000 clones, and 70% to 85% are seen once. The top ten clonotypes cover more than 8% of the sample. The sample taken for sequencing was peripheral blood. The receptors stem from a woman aged 80 or older with acute or convalescent COVID-19.

The CDR3 protein is CASSTGQGTGNTIYF. DNA of the CDR3: TGTGCCAGCAGTACAGGGCAAGGGACTGGAAACACCATATATTTT. The chain recombines TRBV28 with TRBJ1-3; possibly TRBD1 for D (6 bases). CDR3 size: 15 residues. The V gene lost 5 bases and the J gene lost 2 bases, with 13 bases spanning the gap. Germline assignment: CDR1 MDHEN and CDR2 SYDVKM.

This clone came up once. The chain links TRBV5-1 to TRBJ1-6, with a weak D call TRBD1 (5 bases). V was clipped by 4 bases and J by 14 bases, with 19 bases between them. Germline V lookup: CDR1 SGHRS, CDR2 YFSETQ. The CDR3 covers 14 residues. CDR3 residues: CASSPEGSGGSLHF. CDR3 in DNA: TGCGCCAGCAGCCCAGAAGGGAGCGGGGGATCCCTCCACTTT.

This clone was recorded only once. The rearrangement joins TRBV4-2 to TRBJ2-5, with TRBD2 matching over 7 bases. CDR3 size: 14 residues. J was trimmed by 2 bases and V by 1 base; bases with no gene match: 1. CDR1 and CDR2 from the germline V gene are LGHNA and YNFKEQ. DNA of the CDR3: TGTGCCAGCAGCCAAGGTAGCGGGCAAGAGACCCAGTACTTC. It translates to CASSQGSGQETQYF.

The V gene is TRBV14, the J gene TRBJ2-7; 8 bases are shared with TRBD1. The junction had 4 bases not matched to a gene; V was cut back by 4 bases and J by 5 bases. In germline, CDR1 is SGHDN, CDR2 FVKESK. The CDR3 has 13 amino acids. CDR3 coding DNA: TGTGCCAGCAGCCCGGACAGGGTCGACGAGCAGTACTTC. Its translation is CASSPDRVDEQYF.

This clone was detected a few times. The chain links TRBV6-5 to TRBJ1-2; no firm D call. The ends were cut back, 0 bases at V and 6 bases at J, with 11 bases in the middle. This CDR3 has 14 amino acids. The germline V gene encodes CDR1 MNHEY and CDR2 SVGAGI. The CDR3 region is CASSYSGVLNGYTF. The CDR3 DNA reads as TGTGCCAGCAGTTACTCTGGAGTGCTGAATGGCTACACCTTC.

V and J are TRBV6-5 and TRBJ2-1; D possibly corresponds to TRBD1 (5 bases). Germline CDR1 and CDR2: MNHEY and SVGAGI. The ends were cut back, 7 bases at V and 4 bases at J, with 17 bases in the middle. The CDR3 runs to 15 residues. The chain's CDR3 is CASTPLGQGYNEQFF. The DNA of the CDR3 is TGTGCCAGCACGCCCCTTGGGCAGGGTTACAATGAGCAGTTCTTC.

CDR3 sequence (DNA): TGCGCCAGCAGCTTGGCCGGGCAGGGGATTTCACCCCTCCACTTT. Its protein is CASSLAGQGISPLHF. This sequence joins TRBV5-1 and TRBJ1-6, with D possibly matching TRBD1 (6 bases). Germline V CDR1 and CDR2: SGHRS, YFSETQ. Trimming removed 0 bases at V and 9 bases at J, with 13 bases between. This CDR3 spans 15 amino acids.

The chain links TRBV10-3 to TRBJ1-6; 9 bases are a match to TRBD1. After removal of 10 bases from V and 5 bases from J, the junction contained 6 bases not matched to a gene. The germline CDR1 and CDR2 sequences are ENHRY and SYGVKD. The CDR3 is made up of 14 amino acids. Here the CDR3 reads CASQGQGDNSPLHF. CDR3 sequence (DNA): TGTGCCAGCCAGGGACAGGGAGATAATTCACCCCTCCACTTT.

V gene TRBV10-3 combines with J gene TRBJ1-2, with TRBD1 matching 11 bases. This CDR3 spans 15 amino acids. The ends lost 0 bases at V and 5 bases at J; junction bases unmatched: 2. Germline assignment: CDR1 ENHRY and CDR2 SYGVKD. CDR3 in DNA: TGTGCCATCAGTGAGTCGGGGGACAGGGGGTATGGCTACACCTTC. Translating gives CAISESGDRGYGYTF.

The CDR3 spells CASSYSGQALRDIQYF. In DNA, the CDR3 is TGTGCCAGCAGTTACTCGGGACAGGCCTTAAGGGACATTCAGTACTTC. The chain uses TRBV6-5 and TRBJ2-4; the match to TRBD1 covers 8 bases. Germline V gene lookup returns CDR1 MNHEY and CDR2 SVGAGI. V was pared by 0 bases and J by 8 bases, with 9 bases of the junction left unmatched. This CDR3 has 16 residues.